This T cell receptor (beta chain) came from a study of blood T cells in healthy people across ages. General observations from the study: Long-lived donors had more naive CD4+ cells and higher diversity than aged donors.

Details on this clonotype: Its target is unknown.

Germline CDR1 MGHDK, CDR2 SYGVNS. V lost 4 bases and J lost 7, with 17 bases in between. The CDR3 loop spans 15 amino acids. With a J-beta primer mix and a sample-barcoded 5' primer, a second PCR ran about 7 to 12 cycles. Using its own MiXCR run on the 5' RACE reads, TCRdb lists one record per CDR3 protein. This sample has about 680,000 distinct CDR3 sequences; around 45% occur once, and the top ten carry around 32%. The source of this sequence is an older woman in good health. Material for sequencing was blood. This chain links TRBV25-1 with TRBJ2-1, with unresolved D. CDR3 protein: CASSAKPAIGNEQFF. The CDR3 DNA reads TGTGCCAGCAGTGCGAAGCCAGCGATAGGGAATGAGCAGTTCTTC.